This T cell receptor (beta chain) was observed in a study of metastatic and nonmetastatic thyroid tumors. MiXCR was used by TCRdb to re-call the PCR reads. In the table there are over 10,000 clones, 9.5% to 13% of which are singletons. Patients were all untreated before their thyroid surgery. In its sample, this clone was seen many times. The CDR3 covers 13 residues. V shed 2 bases and J shed 10 bases, with 11 bases lying between them. Germline assignment: CDR1 MDHEN and CDR2 SYDVKM. The sequenced sample was blood. The receptor was isolated from a female donor with papillary thyroid cancer or a benign thyroid nodule (not recorded which). Some clones in this sample may be carry-over from other donors' samples. V usage is TRBV28 and J usage is TRBJ1-4; a weak D match, TRBD1 (6 bases). CDR3 nucleotide sequence: TGTGCCAGCAGTTTAAGGGGGGCAGGAAAACTGTTTTTT. Translation: CASSLRGAGKLFF.